This T cell receptor beta chain was observed in a study of vaccination and CD4 T cells after COVID-19. The sample's treatment: approximately nine-day PBMC culture with coronavirus spike peptide pools or control peptides (ViraFEST assay). The ViraFEST method relied on peptide pools to expand antigen-specific T cells, followed by TCR sequencing. The assay that was used to sequence DNA from cultured CD4+ T cells was the Oncomine TCR Beta short-read assay. TCRdb processed the PCR reads anew with MiXCR; each CDR3 protein has one entry. The table has 20,000 to 30,000 distinct CDR3 sequences, 40% to 45% seen once. Regarding this clonotype: The target antigen is unknown.

Trimming pared 0 bases from V and 4 bases from J, leaving 14 bases between. This CDR3 has 15 residues. The germline V gene encodes CDR1 DFQATT and CDR2 SNEGSKA (reference sequence). The clonotype was recovered from a human donor who had recovered from COVID-19. The chain links TRBV20-1 to TRBJ2-3; maybe TRBD2 (7 bases). The specimen sequenced was CD4+ T cells from blood, cultured in vitro. The CDR3 loop reads CSARDGGAFADTQYF. Written as DNA, the CDR3 is TGCAGTGCTAGAGATGGGGGGGCCTTCGCAGATACGCAGTATTTT.